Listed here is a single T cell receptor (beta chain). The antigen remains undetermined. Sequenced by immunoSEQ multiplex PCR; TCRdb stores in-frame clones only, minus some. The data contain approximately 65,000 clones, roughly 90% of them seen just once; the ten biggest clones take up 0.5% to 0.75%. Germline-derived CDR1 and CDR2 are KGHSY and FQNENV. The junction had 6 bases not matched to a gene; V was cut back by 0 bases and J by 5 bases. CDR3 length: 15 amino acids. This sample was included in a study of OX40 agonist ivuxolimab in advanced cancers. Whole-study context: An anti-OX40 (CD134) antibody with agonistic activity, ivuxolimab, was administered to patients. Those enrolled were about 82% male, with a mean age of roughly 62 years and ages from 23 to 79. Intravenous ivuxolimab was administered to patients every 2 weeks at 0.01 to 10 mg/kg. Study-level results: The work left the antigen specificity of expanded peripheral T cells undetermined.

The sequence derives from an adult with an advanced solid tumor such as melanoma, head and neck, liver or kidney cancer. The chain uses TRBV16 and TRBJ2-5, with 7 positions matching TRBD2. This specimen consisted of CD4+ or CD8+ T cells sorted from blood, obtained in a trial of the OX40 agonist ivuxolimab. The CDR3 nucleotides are TGTGCCAGCAGCCAATCAGCGGGGAACGTGGAGACCCAGTACTTC. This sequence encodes CASSQSAGNVETQYF.